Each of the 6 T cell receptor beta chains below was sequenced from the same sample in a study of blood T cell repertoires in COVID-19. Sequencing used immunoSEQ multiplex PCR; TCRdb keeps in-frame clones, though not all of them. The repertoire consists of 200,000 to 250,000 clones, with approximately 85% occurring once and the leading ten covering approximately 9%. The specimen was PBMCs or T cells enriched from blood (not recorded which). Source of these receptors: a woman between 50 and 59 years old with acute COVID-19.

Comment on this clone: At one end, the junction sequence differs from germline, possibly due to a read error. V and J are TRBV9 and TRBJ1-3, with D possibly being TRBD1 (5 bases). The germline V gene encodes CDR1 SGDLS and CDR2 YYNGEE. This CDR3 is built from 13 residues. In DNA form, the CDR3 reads TGTGCCAGCAGCTTCGGTACGGGACTCCCAGCACATTTT. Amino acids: CASSFGTGLPAHF.

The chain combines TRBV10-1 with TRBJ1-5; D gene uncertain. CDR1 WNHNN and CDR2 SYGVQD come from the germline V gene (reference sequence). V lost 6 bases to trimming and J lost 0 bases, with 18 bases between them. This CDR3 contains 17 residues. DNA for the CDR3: TGCGCCAGCAGCCCCTACACTGGGCCAGGTAGCAATCAGCCCCAGCATTTT. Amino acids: CASSPYTGPGSNQPQHF.

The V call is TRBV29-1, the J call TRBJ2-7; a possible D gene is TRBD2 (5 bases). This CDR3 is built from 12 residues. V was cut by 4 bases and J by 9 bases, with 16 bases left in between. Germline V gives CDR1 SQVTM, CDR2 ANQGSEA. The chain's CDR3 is CSVGETQEVQYF. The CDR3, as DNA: TGCAGCGTTGGGGAGACTCAGGAGGTGCAGTACTTC.

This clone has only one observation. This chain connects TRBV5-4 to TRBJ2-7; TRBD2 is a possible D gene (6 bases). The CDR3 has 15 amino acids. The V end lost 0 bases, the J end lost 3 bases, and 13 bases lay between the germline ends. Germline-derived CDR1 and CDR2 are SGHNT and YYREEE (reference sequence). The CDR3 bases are TGTGCCAGCAGCTTGGATAATGGCGGGATCTACGAGCAGTACTTC. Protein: CASSLDNGGIYEQYF.

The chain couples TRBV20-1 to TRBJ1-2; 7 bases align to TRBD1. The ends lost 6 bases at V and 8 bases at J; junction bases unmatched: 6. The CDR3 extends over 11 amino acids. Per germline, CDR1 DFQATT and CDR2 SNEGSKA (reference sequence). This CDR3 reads CSARRGQGYTF. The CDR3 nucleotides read TGCAGTGCGAGAAGGGGGCAGGGCTACACCTTC.

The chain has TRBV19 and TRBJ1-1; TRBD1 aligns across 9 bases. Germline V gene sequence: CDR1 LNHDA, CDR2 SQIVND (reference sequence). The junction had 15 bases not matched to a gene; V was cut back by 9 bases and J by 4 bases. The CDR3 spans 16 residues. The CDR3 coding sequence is TGTGCCAGCAGCCTGGGACAGGGAGGCTTGGGCACTGAAGCTTTCTTT. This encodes CASSLGQGGLGTEAFF.